This T cell receptor beta chain was identified during a study of T cells in Graves' hyperthyroidism and ophthalmopathy (dated by TCRdb to between 2017 and 2020). Regarding the complete study: Peripheral blood was collected at initial diagnosis, before any treatment. To identify TCR V-J signatures that set the groups apart, the researchers used a discovery cohort of 90 to 100 patients, made up of approximately 43 with Graves' ophthalmopathy and 57 with stable Graves' hyperthyroidism. An independent validation cohort of about 20 hyperthyroidism patients and roughly 16 patients who later progressed to ophthalmopathy tested prospective prediction of ophthalmopathy. The roughly 91 discovery patients were randomly divided into training and test sets at a 7:3 ratio. In about 6 Graves' hyperthyroidism patients, the study also compared T-cell repertoires from thyroid tissue with T-cell repertoires from blood. Once sampling was done, hyperthyroidism patients were given methimazole at a starting dose of 30 mg daily, whereas ophthalmopathy patients were given high-dose intravenous methylprednisolone. TCR Vbeta CDR3 sequencing of 130 to 150 peripheral blood samples (fewer than 45 ophthalmopathy, about 75 hyperthyroidism and approximately 17 progressor patients) is reported in the paper.

The table lists this clonotype with a few counts. Its cognate antigen has yet to be identified. Nothing much larger sits one base from this clone, and base qualities are not available. Ophthalmopathy patients had moderately to severely active disease, with a Clinical Activity Score of 3 or more, a NOSPECS grade of 4 or more, and a disease duration of less than 3 months. Exclusion was applied to patients with uncontrolled infections, other autoimmune diseases, pregnancy or lactation. Diagnoses relied on clinical symptoms, serum thyroxine and TRAb, thyroid ultrasound and orbital computed tomography. PBMCs were isolated from more than 8 ml of fresh peripheral blood by Ficoll-Paque density gradient centrifugation. Total RNA was extracted with Trizol reagent, and quality was checked on an Agilent 2100 Bioanalyzer. TCR beta CDR3 regions were amplified from RNA transcripts. A first-round RT-PCR of the TCR CDR3 used the HTBI primer set with the Qiagen OneStep RT-PCR kit. Libraries were constructed in a second round of multiplex PCR, after which size selection and purification were carried out. Paired-end sequencing of the libraries was performed with 100 bp reads on an Illumina HiSeq2000. The original pipeline was this. SOAPnuke was used to process the raw data, throwing out any read that contained adapters or uncalled bases, had a mean Phred below 15, or lacked an exact constant-primer or identifier match. COPE v1.2.5 was used to merge the high-quality paired reads, and each unique nucleotide sequence was defined as a clonotype. MiTCR v1.1 was used to align clonotypes to the IMGT TRBV, TRBD and TRBJ reference segments. The analysis included only V-J combinations with a frequency above 0.0001, which together covered more than 98% of the repertoires. A TCS score was defined as the ratio between F50 (clonal expansion) and ExV (chaos), using BLOSUM62-based TCRdist between CDR3 peptides within each V-J. Welch's t-statistics and random forest reduced 514 V-J features to 10 to 15, which were used in a naive Bayes classifier (R e1071). TCRdb handled the public reads itself, with Q25 trimming in fastp and clone calling in MiXCR, and kept productive beta chains. Each entry is one CDR3 protein sequence, shown with its most common DNA and genes. These V and J calls are TCRdb output, not the study's own analysis. The sample table records a few hundred thousand distinct CDR3 sequences; 12% to 15% of these occur just once. The ten largest clones represent roughly a fifth of the sample.

Trimming takes 1 base off V and 10 bases off J; junction bases not matched to a gene: 6. There are 15 amino acids in the CDR3, from cysteine to phenylalanine inclusive. The only DNA kept is the CDR3, 45 bases in frame from the first base. What the work shows at the level of the full study, not this receptor alone: No statistical method was used to set the sample size in advance, and investigators knew the group allocation. In validation, the model predicted progression to ophthalmopathy a median of approximately 6.3 months before onset, with approximately 68% sensitivity and about 72% specificity. A model built on a 13 V-J signature distinguished ophthalmopathy from stable hyperthyroidism, reaching around 88% sensitivity and 81% to 83% specificity in cross-validation and 80%/75% in testing. Most expanded thyroid clonotypes (frequency above 0.001) were also detected in blood, a finding suggesting that blood repertoires may reflect thyroid immune responses.

The sequencing input was blood. The sequence joins TRBV12-3 or TRBV12-4 to TRBJ1-6, and 8 junctional nucleotides match TRBD1. This clonotype originated in a woman aged 55-70 years with Graves' ophthalmopathy. The CDR3 here reads CASSLGQGLGSPLHF. The DNA sequence is TGTGCCAGCAGTTTAGGACAGGGGTTGGGGTCACCCCTCCACTTT.